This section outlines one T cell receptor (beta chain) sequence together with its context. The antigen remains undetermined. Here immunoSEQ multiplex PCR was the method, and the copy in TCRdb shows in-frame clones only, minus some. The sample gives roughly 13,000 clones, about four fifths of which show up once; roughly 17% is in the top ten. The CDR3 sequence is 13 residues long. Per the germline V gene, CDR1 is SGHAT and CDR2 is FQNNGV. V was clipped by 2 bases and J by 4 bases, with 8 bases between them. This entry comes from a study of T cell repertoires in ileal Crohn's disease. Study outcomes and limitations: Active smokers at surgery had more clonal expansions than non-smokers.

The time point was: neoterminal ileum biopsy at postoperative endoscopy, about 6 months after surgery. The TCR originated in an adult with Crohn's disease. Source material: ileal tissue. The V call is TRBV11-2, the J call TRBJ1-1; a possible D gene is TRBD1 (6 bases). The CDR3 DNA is TGTGCCAGCAGCTTACAGGGGAGCACTGAAGCTTTCTTT. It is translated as CASSLQGSTEAFF.